The clone carrying this TCR beta chain was counted many times. These data come from a study of T cells after yellow fever vaccination. MiXCR, applied by TCRdb to the 5' RACE reads, yields one record per CDR3 protein. This sample has about 220,000 distinct CDR3 sequences, with roughly 3.3% found just once. The specimen comprised CD4+ T cells sorted from PBMCs, sampled 10 days after the yellow fever booster vaccination. This receptor was obtained from a man between 18 and 29 years old who received the YFV17D yellow fever vaccine.

The CDR3 DNA is TGTGCCAGCAGCTTAGAGGCGGTTGGGGCCAACGTCCTGACTTTC. Encoded protein: CASSLEAVGANVLTF. V gene TRBV7-2 combines with J gene TRBJ2-6; D is uncertain. The V gene lost 1 base and the J gene lost 3 bases, with 7 bases spanning the gap. This CDR3 spans 15 amino acids. CDR1 and CDR2 from the germline V gene are SGHTA and FQGNSA.